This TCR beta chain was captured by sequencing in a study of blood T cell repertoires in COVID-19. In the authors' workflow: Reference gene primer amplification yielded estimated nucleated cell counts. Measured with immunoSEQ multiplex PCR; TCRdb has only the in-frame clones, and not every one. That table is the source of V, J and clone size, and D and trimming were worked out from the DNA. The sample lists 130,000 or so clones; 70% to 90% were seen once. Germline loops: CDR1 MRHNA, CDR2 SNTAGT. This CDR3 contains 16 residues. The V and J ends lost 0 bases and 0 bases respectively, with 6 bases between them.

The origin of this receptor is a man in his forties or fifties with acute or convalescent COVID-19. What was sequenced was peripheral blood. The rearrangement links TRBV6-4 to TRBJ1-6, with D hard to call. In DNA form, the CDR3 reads TGTGCCAGCAGTGACTCGAGAAGCTCCTATAATTCACCCCTCCACTTT. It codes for CASSDSRSSYNSPLHF.